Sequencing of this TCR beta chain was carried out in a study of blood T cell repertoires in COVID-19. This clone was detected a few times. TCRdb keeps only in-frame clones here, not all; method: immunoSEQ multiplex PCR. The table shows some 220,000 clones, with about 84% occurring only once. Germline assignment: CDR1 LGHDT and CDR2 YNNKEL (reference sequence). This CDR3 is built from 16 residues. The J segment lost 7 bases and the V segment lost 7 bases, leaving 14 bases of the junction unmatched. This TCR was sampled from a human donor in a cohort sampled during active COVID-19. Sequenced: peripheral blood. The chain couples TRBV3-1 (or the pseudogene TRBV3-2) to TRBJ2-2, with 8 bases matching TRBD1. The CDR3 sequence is CASNGQGNMAGGELFF. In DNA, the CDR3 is TGTGCCAGCAACGGACAGGGAAATATGGCGGGCGGGGAGCTGTTTTTT.